Below, one T cell receptor (beta chain) is given with its context. CDR3 length: 16 residues. The germline gives CDR1 MGHDK, CDR2 SYGVNS. Deletions cut 1 base from V and 0 bases from J, with 9 bases between. These data come from a study of T cell changes during pregnancy in multiple sclerosis. TCRdb's copy holds only in-frame clones and misses some; the assay was immunoSEQ multiplex PCR. The sample holds around 32,000 clones, 80% to 90% seen once. This rearrangement joins TRBV25-1 to TRBJ2-2; D might be TRBD2 (6 bases). The specimen was CD8+ T cells from peripheral blood mononuclear cells, collected in the third trimester of pregnancy. The source of this sequence is a female donor with multiple sclerosis, enrolled in a pregnancy study. The CDR3 is CASSESRLANTGELFF. CDR3 coding DNA: TGTGCCAGCAGTGAATCAAGACTAGCGAACACCGGGGAGCTGTTTTTT.